This section outlines one TCR beta chain sequence together with its context. A read error may explain this, as a much larger clone is one base away. Adult Caucasians living in Nashville, Tennessee made up all of the donors. Genomic DNA for unsorted samples was obtained from 70 million to 100 million PBMCs. This record comes from a study of shared clonotypes between healthy human individuals. The wider study: Donor composition was a couple of women and three men, aged 18 to 49.

The CDR3 has 15 amino acids. Germline V gene sequence: CDR1 SGHAT, CDR2 FQDESV (reference sequence). V was pared by 5 bases and J by 3 bases, with 2 bases of the junction left unmatched. For unsorted PBMC, 250 to 350 ng DNA per replicate equaled 32,000 or so T cell genomes. Sequencing used immunoSEQ multiplex PCR; TCRdb keeps in-frame clones, though not all of them. The sample lists 450,000 to 500,000 clones, approximately 78% occurring once. The chain carries TRBV11-1 and TRBJ2-1, with 12 bases aligning to TRBD2. The specimen sequenced was PBMCs. The TCR originated in a woman in her forties in good health. Some clones in this sample may be carry-over from other donors' samples. CDR3 bases: TGTGCCAGCAGCCAACTAGCGGGAGGCTACAATGAGCAGTTCTTC. It codes for CASSQLAGGYNEQFF. Full variable domain (remainder filled in from reference TRBV11-1 and TRBJ2-1): EAEVAQSPRYKITEKSQAVAFWCDPISGHATLYWYRQILGQGPELLVQFQDESVVDDSQLPKDRFSAERLKGVDSTLKIQPAELGDSAMYLCASSQLAGGYNEQFFGPGTRLTVL.